A selection of T cell receptor beta chains follows, all from one sample in a study of early T cells in non-severe SARS-CoV-2 infection. A single record per CDR3 protein comes from TCRdb applying MiXCR to the 5' RACE reads. The sample shows 70,000 to 90,000 distinct CDR3 sequences, 14% to 15% of them seen only once. The sequenced material came from whole blood. These receptors all stem from an adult who was a healthcare worker with PCR-confirmed SARS-CoV-2 infection or an uninfected control (not recorded which). Both conserved end residues are part of each CDR3. D genes are given only for firm matches. Some rows have no size entry. The others give once, few or many, or a class for an expanded clone.

cdr3_nt | cdr3_aa | j_call | clone_size | v_call | d_call
TGTGCCAGCCGTGACAGGGGGCCGGTCACCTTC | CASRDRGPVTF | TRBJ1-2 | NA | TRBV28 | TRBD1
TGTGCCAGCAGCTTCGGGAGTCCCTCCTACAATGAGCAGTTCTTC | CASSFGSPSYNEQFF | TRBJ2-1 | many | TRBV9 | NA
TGTGCCACCAGTGATCACCGGGACAACGGAGGGCACGAGCAGTACTTC | CATSDHRDNGGHEQYF | TRBJ2-7 | NA | TRBV24-1 | NA
TGTGCCAGCAGCTCCAGTAGCGGGGATACGCAGTATTTT | CASSSSSGDTQYF | TRBJ2-3 | many | TRBV7-9 | TRBD2
TGTGCCAGCAGCCCCAGGCCGGGGGGGGTCAATGAGCAGTTCTTC | CASSPRPGGVNEQFF | TRBJ2-1 | NA | TRBV6-1 | TRBD2
TGTGCCAGCAGTTTTCGTGAGTCCGAGCAGTTCTTC | CASSFRESEQFF | TRBJ2-1 | few | TRBV12-3/TRBV12-4 | NA
TGTGCCAGTACTCGAAGGGCCGGGGAGCTGTTTTTT | CASTRRAGELFF | TRBJ2-2 | few | TRBV5-5 | NA
TGTGCCAGCCTACACCGGGACAGAAGGTCCCATGGCTACACCTTC | CASLHRDRRSHGYTF | TRBJ1-2 | many | TRBV28 | TRBD1
TGTGCCAGCAGCCAAGCGGGAAGAGACGATGGCTACACCTTC | CASSQAGRDDGYTF | TRBJ1-2 | NA | TRBV3-1 | NA
TGTGCCACCAGCGAAGGACTGGGAAACACCATATATTTT | CATSEGLGNTIYF | TRBJ1-3 | few | TRBV15 | NA
TGTGCCAGCAGTTCCCCACAGTACGAGCAGTACTTC | CASSSPQYEQYF | TRBJ2-7 | few | TRBV28 | NA
TGTGCCAGCAGTGACCGGGACAGGACCTTCTCTGGGGCCAACGTCCTGACTTTC | CASSDRDRTFSGANVLTF | TRBJ2-6 | few | TRBV6-6 | TRBD1
TGTGCCAGCAGTTCCCCCCCGGCTGGCTACACCTTC | CASSSPPAGYTF | TRBJ1-2 | NA | TRBV28 | NA
TGCAGCGTTGGCGACTCCCCCGGTGAGCCCCAGCATTTT | CSVGDSPGEPQHF | TRBJ1-5 | few | TRBV29-1 | NA
TGTGCCAGCGGACTAGCGGGAGGCAACAGCGAGTATTTT | CASGLAGGNSEYF | TRBJ2-3 | NA | TRBV27 | TRBD2
TGCAGTGCTAACGATGGACCCGGGTTTGGGGCCCAGCATTTT | CSANDGPGFGAQHF | TRBJ1-5 | NA | TRBV20-1 | NA
TGCGCCAGCTCCGGGACTAGCGGGAGGTCGCGGGACATTCAGTACTTC | CASSGTSGRSRDIQYF | TRBJ2-4 | NA | TRBV5-1 | TRBD2
TGTGCCAGCGAGACAGGGTACTACGAGCAGTACTTC | CASETGYYEQYF | TRBJ2-7 | few | TRBV28 | TRBD1
TGCGCCAGCAGACCAGGGAGCGGGGATCAGCCCCAGCATTTT | CASRPGSGDQPQHF | TRBJ1-5 | few | TRBV5-1 | NA
TGTGCCAGCAGTTCCACACTAGCGGGAGGAACCTACAATGAGCAGTTCTTC | CASSSTLAGGTYNEQFF | TRBJ2-1 | NA | TRBV6-2/TRBV6-3 | TRBD2
TGCAGCGTTCTCTTCGAGCAGTACTTC | CSVLFEQYF | TRBJ2-7 | few | TRBV29-1 | NA
TGTGCCATCAGTGATGCGTTTGGGGGATACAATGAGCAGTTCTTC | CAISDAFGGYNEQFF | TRBJ2-1 | few | TRBV10-3 | NA
TGTGCCAGCAGCATCCCTAGCCCATGGGCACCTTGGTACCAAGAGACCCAGTACTTC | CASSIPSPWAPWYQETQYF | TRBJ2-5 | NA | TRBV12-3/TRBV12-4 | NA
TGTGCCATCAGGAGGACCACAAACACCGGGGAGCTGTTTTTT | CAIRRTTNTGELFF | TRBJ2-2 | many | TRBV10-3 | NA
TGTGCCAGCAGCTTACAGGGACAAGGCGGCTACACCTTC | CASSLQGQGGYTF | TRBJ1-2 | NA | TRBV12-3/TRBV12-4 | NA
TGTGCCAGCAGCTTAGGAAATGAGCAGTTCTTC | CASSLGNEQFF | TRBJ2-1 | many | TRBV11-2 | NA
TGTGCCAGCAGCAGGGGGACTGCAAACACCGGGGAGCTGTTTTTT | CASSRGTANTGELFF | TRBJ2-2 | NA | TRBV7-7 | NA
TGTGCCAGCAGCAAAGAATTTGATAGGCTAAAGCGGGAGGCGTTTGAGCAGTTCTTC | CASSKEFDRLKREAFEQFF | TRBJ2-1 | few | TRBV21-1 | NA
TGTGCCAGCAGCCAGGTCGCAGGGAACACTGAAGCTTTCTTT | CASSQVAGNTEAFF | TRBJ1-1 | few | TRBV5-5 | NA
TGCAGTGCTAGAGTCCCACAGGGGAGCACTGAAGCTTTCTTT | CSARVPQGSTEAFF | TRBJ1-1 | few | TRBV20-1 | TRBD1
TGTGCCAGCAGCCCAGGGGGCGATGGCTACACCTTC | CASSPGGDGYTF | TRBJ1-2 | few | TRBV5-6 | TRBD1
TGTGCCAGCAGTTTATTCCGGGGACAGGGGATGGAGCCCCAGCATTTT | CASSLFRGQGMEPQHF | TRBJ1-5 | NA | TRBV28 | TRBD1
TGTGCCAGCAGCGAGGGGGGCGCGGTAGATACGCAGTATTTT | CASSEGGAVDTQYF | TRBJ2-3 | NA | TRBV3-1 | NA
TGCGCCAGCAGCCCGCTGGGGGCAGGGAACACTGAAGCTTTCTTT | CASSPLGAGNTEAFF | TRBJ1-1 | NA | TRBV5-1 | NA
TGTGCCAGCAGCTTATCTTCCGGGACTAGCGGGAATGAGCAGTTCTTC | CASSLSSGTSGNEQFF | TRBJ2-1 | NA | TRBV11-2 | TRBD2
TGCGCCAGCAGCCAAGATCTCGCCATCAGGGGCCCCACGGGCACCGGGGAGCTGTTTTTT | CASSQDLAIRGPTGTGELFF | TRBJ2-2 | few | TRBV4-1 | NA
TGTGCCAGCAGCCATTCGGTAGATACGCAGTATTTT | CASSHSVDTQYF | TRBJ2-3 | many | TRBV3-1 | NA
TGTGCCAGCAGCCAAGAAGCCTACGAGCAGTACTTC | CASSQEAYEQYF | TRBJ2-7 | NA | TRBV3-1 | NA
TGTGCCAGCAGGAGCTCGGGCGAGCAGTACTTC | CASRSSGEQYF | TRBJ2-7 | NA | TRBV7-9 | NA
TGTGCCAGCTCACGGCAGGCGGGCTACTCTGGGGCCAACGTCCTGACTTTC | CASSRQAGYSGANVLTF | TRBJ2-6 | many | TRBV18 | NA
TGTGCCAGCAGTTATACAGGGGGCGGCTACACCTTC | CASSYTGGGYTF | TRBJ1-2 | NA | TRBV6-6 | TRBD1
TGCAGTGCTAGTTCACTAGCGGGAGGTGGTGGAGAGACCCAGTACTTC | CSASSLAGGGGETQYF | TRBJ2-5 | few | TRBV20-1 | TRBD2
TGTGCCAGCAGCTTAGTGGGAGCGGAGACAGATACGCAGTATTTT | CASSLVGAETDTQYF | TRBJ2-3 | few | TRBV7-2 | NA
TGCGCCAGCAGCTTGGTACCAGCCCGCACAGATACGCAGTATTTT | CASSLVPARTDTQYF | TRBJ2-3 | NA | TRBV5-1 | NA
TGCGCCAGCCGTGACAGGCTCAATGAGCAGTTCTTC | CASRDRLNEQFF | TRBJ2-1 | few | TRBV10-2 | NA